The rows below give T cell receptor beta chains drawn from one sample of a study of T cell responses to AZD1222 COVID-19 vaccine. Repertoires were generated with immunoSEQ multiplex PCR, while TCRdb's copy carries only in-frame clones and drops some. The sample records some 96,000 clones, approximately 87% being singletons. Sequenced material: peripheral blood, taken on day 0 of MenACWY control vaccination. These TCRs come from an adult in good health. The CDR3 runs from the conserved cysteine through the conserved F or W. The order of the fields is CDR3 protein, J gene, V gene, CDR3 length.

CDR3aa: CASSSPGQGLDTQYF
j_gene: TRBJ2-3
v_gene: TRBV7-2
len: 15

CDR3aa: CASSSAAAPIAEAFF
j_gene: TRBJ1-1
v_gene: TRBV5-1
len: 15

CDR3aa: CASSRDSKWNEQFF
j_gene: TRBJ2-1
v_gene: TRBV5-4
len: 14

CDR3aa: CASRGGTYEQYF
j_gene: TRBJ2-7
v_gene: TRBV6-5
len: 12

CDR3aa: CASSLSRRAGRPFYGYTF
j_gene: TRBJ1-2
v_gene: TRBV5-8
len: 18

CDR3aa: CAILRNTEAFF
j_gene: TRBJ1-1
v_gene: TRBV6-5
len: 11

CDR3aa: CATLLPGTGLGGYTF
j_gene: TRBJ1-2
v_gene: TRBV28
len: 15

CDR3aa: CASSLVATNEKLFF
j_gene: TRBJ1-4
v_gene: TRBV28
len: 14

CDR3aa: CASSYKGPYSSEQYF
j_gene: TRBJ2-7
v_gene: TRBV6-5
len: 15

CDR3aa: CAIMGSGNTIYF
j_gene: TRBJ1-3
v_gene: TRBV10-3
len: 12

CDR3aa: CAISPGTSGRDQETQYF
j_gene: TRBJ2-5
v_gene: TRBV10-3
len: 17

CDR3aa: CASSYSMGYTF
j_gene: TRBJ1-2
v_gene: TRBV6-2/TRBV6-3
len: 11

CDR3aa: CASSVSGELFF
j_gene: TRBJ2-2
v_gene: TRBV9
len: 11

CDR3aa: CASSQEGTGYNEQFF
j_gene: TRBJ2-1
v_gene: TRBV3-1/TRBV3-2
len: 15

CDR3aa: CASSVGSGVSSYNEQFF
j_gene: TRBJ2-1
v_gene: TRBV9
len: 17

CDR3aa: CASSYVPSSYEQYF
j_gene: TRBJ2-7
v_gene: TRBV6-5
len: 14

CDR3aa: CASSSTPGTASYEQYF
j_gene: TRBJ2-7
v_gene: TRBV7-6
len: 16

CDR3aa: CASSLGVGSGNTIYF
j_gene: TRBJ1-3
v_gene: TRBV7-3
len: 15

CDR3aa: CASSPRTPVYGYTF
j_gene: TRBJ1-2
v_gene: TRBV28
len: 14

CDR3aa: CASSYSRGRGNTIYF
j_gene: TRBJ1-3
v_gene: TRBV6-5
len: 15

CDR3aa: CASQPASSYNEQFF
j_gene: TRBJ2-1
v_gene: TRBV9
len: 14

CDR3aa: CASSQDLSGANVLTF
j_gene: TRBJ2-6
v_gene: TRBV11-1
len: 15

CDR3aa: CASSPESRNTIYF
j_gene: TRBJ1-3
v_gene: TRBV5-1
len: 13

CDR3aa: CASSLTGPSYNEQFF
j_gene: TRBJ2-1
v_gene: TRBV7-2
len: 15

CDR3aa: CASSQAGASTDTQYF
j_gene: TRBJ2-3
v_gene: TRBV7-9
len: 15

CDR3aa: CASQARGRRQEYF
j_gene: TRBJ2-3
v_gene: TRBV12-3/TRBV12-4
len: 13

CDR3aa: CASSRGTGGVETQYF
j_gene: TRBJ2-5
v_gene: TRBV5-4
len: 15

CDR3aa: CASSPRDRGREAFF
j_gene: TRBJ1-1
v_gene: TRBV3-1/TRBV3-2
len: 14

CDR3aa: CASSEAGDPPQHF
j_gene: TRBJ1-5
v_gene: TRBV25-1
len: 13

CDR3aa: CASSLADRNVHEQYF
j_gene: TRBJ2-7
v_gene: TRBV5-1
len: 15

CDR3aa: CASSPQGREGPDTQYF
j_gene: TRBJ2-3
v_gene: TRBV5-1
len: 16